Given below is one T cell receptor (beta chain) in context. Antigen specificity is unknown. Germline V lookup: CDR1 ENHRY, CDR2 SYGVKD. CDR3 length: 13 residues. V was trimmed by 9 bases and J by 4 bases, leaving 13 bases between them. The record originates from a study of T cell repertoires in cytomegalovirus infection. Study-wide background: Indicated by public TCR beta signatures were CMV infection and matching HLA type.

One entry per CDR3 protein, called by TCRdb with MiXCR from the reads. Among some 800,000 distinct CDR3 sequences listed, approximately 32% were seen once. The sequences come from cultured CD8+ T cells from PBMCs, collected from culture after CMV antigen stimulation. J is TRBJ2-1 and V is TRBV10-3, with D possibly called TRBD1 or TRBD2 (5 bases each). The clonotype was recovered from a human donor in good health (CMV status not recorded). Some clones in this sample may be carry-over from other donors' samples. CDR3 protein: CAIFRDGYNEQFF. The CDR3 nucleotides are TGTGCCATTTTCCGGGACGGTTACAATGAGCAGTTCTTC.